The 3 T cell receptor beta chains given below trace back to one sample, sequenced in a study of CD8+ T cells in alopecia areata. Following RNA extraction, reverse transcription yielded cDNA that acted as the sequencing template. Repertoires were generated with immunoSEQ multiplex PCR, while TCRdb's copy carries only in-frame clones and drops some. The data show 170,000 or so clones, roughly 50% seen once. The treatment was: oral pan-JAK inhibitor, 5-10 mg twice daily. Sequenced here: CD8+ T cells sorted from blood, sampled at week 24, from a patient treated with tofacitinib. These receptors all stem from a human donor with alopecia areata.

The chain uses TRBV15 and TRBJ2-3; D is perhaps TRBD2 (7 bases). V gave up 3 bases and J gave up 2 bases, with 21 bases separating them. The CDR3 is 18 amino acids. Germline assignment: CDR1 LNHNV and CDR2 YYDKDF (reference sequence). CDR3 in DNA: TGTGCCACCAGCAGCGACCGGGGGGCTCCACTTTCCACAGATACGCAGTATTTT. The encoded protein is CATSSDRGAPLSTDTQYF. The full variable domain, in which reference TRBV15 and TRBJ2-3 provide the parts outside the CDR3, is DAMVIQNPRYQVTQFGKPVTLSCSQTLNHNVMYWYQQKSSQAPKLLFHYYDKDFNNEADTPDNFQSRRPNTSFCFLDIRSPGLGDTAMYLCATSSDRGAPLSTDTQYFGPGTRLTVL.

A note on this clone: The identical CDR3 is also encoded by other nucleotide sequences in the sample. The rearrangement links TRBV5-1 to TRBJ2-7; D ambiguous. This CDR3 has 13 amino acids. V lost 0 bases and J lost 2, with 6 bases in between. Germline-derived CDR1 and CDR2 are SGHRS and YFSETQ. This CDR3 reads CASSLDSPYEQYF. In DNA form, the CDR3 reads TGCGCCAGCAGCTTGGACAGTCCCTACGAGCAGTACTTC.

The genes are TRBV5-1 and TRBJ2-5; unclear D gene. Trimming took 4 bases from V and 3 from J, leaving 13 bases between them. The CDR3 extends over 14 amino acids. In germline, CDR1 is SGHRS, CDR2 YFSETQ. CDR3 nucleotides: TGCGCCAGCAGCGCCCGTGGGGAAGAAGAGACCCAGTACTTC. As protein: CASSARGEEETQYF.